This TCR beta chain came from a study of cytomegalovirus exposure and HLA in healthy donors. Whole-study results and caveats: Several V segments, TRBV6-2 and TRBV6-3 among them, could not be told apart and were dropped. What a later analysis reportedly showed was that an Asian-associated ancestry cluster had fewer N-insertions than the roughly 670-donor mean.

V shed 3 bases and J shed 15 bases, with 14 bases lying between them. In germline, CDR1 is SGHTA, CDR2 FQGNSA. This CDR3 comprises 12 residues. Remarks on this clone: The target antigen is unknown.

The PCR employed 60 Vbeta primers together with 13 Jbeta primers. Assay: immunoSEQ multiplex PCR; the TCRdb copy retains only in-frame clones and omits some. The table has about 120,000 clones, about four fifths seen once. This chain connects TRBV7-2 to TRBJ1-4, with a tentative D call TRBD1 (6 bases). The sample comprised PBMCs. The receptor was isolated from a woman aged 40 to 49 in good health and CMV-seronegative. DNA of the CDR3: TGTGCCAGCAGCTTCCAGACAGGAAGGTTGTTTTTT. It codes for CASSFQTGRLFF. Using reference TRBV7-2 and TRBJ1-4 for the parts outside the CDR3, the full variable domain is GAGVSQSPSNKVTEKGKDVELRCDPISGHTALYWYRQSLGQGLEFLIYFQGNSAPDKSGLPSDRFSAERTGGSVSTLTIQRTQQEDSAVYLCASSFQTGRLFFGSGTQLSVL.